A selection of T cell receptor beta chains follows, all from one sample in a study of blood T cells in healthy people across ages. TCRdb called the 5' RACE reads again in MiXCR, with one record for every CDR3 protein. Of 1.4 million or so distinct CDR3 sequences listed, approximately 43% are singletons. The source material was blood. These TCRs come from a woman between 18 and 29 years old in good health. Each CDR3 is given with its conserved first and last residue. Fields, in order: J gene, clone size, D gene, V gene, CDR3 DNA, CDR3 protein. D genes are given only for firm matches. Expanded clones are given a class, and other clones once, few, many or no size at all.

J gene: TRBJ2-7; clone size: few; D gene: .; V gene: TRBV7-2; CDR3 DNA: TGTGCCAGCAGCTTACTCTATCCCTACGAGCAGTACTTC; CDR3 protein: CASSLLYPYEQYF
J gene: TRBJ1-5; clone size: .; D gene: .; V gene: TRBV20-1; CDR3 DNA: TGCAGTGCTAGACCCTATGGATATAGCAATCAGCCCCAGCACTTT; CDR3 protein: CSARPYGYSNQPQHF
J gene: TRBJ2-7; clone size: few; D gene: TRBD1; V gene: TRBV18; CDR3 DNA: TGTGCCAGCTCACGGCCGGGACAGGGCTCCTACGAGCAGTACTTC; CDR3 protein: CASSRPGQGSYEQYF
J gene: TRBJ1-2; clone size: once; D gene: .; V gene: TRBV9; CDR3 DNA: TGTGCCAGCAGCGGCCTAGGACTCGGGACAAATGGCTACACCTTC; CDR3 protein: CASSGLGLGTNGYTF
J gene: TRBJ2-1; clone size: .; D gene: .; V gene: TRBV7-2; CDR3 DNA: TGTGCCAGCAGCTTAACGGACAACTCATACAATGGGCAGTTCTTC; CDR3 protein: CASSLTDNSYNGQFF
J gene: TRBJ2-3; clone size: .; D gene: .; V gene: TRBV20-1; CDR3 DNA: TGCAGTGTTAGAGCTAGCAGCCCCACAGATACGCAGTATTTT; CDR3 protein: CSVRASSPTDTQYF
J gene: TRBJ2-1; clone size: .; D gene: .; V gene: TRBV4-1; CDR3 DNA: TGCGCCAGCAGCCTCCAAGGCGGACCCTCCTACAATGAGCAGTTCTTC; CDR3 protein: CASSLQGGPSYNEQFF
J gene: TRBJ1-1; clone size: .; D gene: .; V gene: TRBV10-3; CDR3 DNA: TGTGCCATCGCCAGTGGGGGTATGGACACTGAAGCTTTCTTT; CDR3 protein: CAIASGGMDTEAFF
J gene: TRBJ2-7; clone size: .; D gene: TRBD1; V gene: TRBV7-2; CDR3 DNA: TGTGCCAGCAGCTTAGTATCACAGGGGGCCTACGAGCAGTACTTC; CDR3 protein: CASSLVSQGAYEQYF
J gene: TRBJ1-1; clone size: .; D gene: .; V gene: TRBV4-1; CDR3 DNA: TGCGCCAGCAGCCAGAGGGCGGGGTCTGAAGCTTTCTTT; CDR3 protein: CASSQRAGSEAFF
J gene: TRBJ2-7; clone size: .; D gene: TRBD2; V gene: TRBV6-2/TRBV6-3; CDR3 DNA: TGTGCCAACAGTTCTCCGGGAGGGCCTTACGAGCAGTACTTC; CDR3 protein: CANSSPGGPYEQYF
J gene: TRBJ1-4; clone size: few; D gene: .; V gene: TRBV28; CDR3 DNA: TGTGCCAGCAGTGTATACGGGGTCGCTAATGAAAAACTGTTTTTT; CDR3 protein: CASSVYGVANEKLFF
J gene: TRBJ2-1; clone size: .; D gene: .; V gene: TRBV10-3; CDR3 DNA: TGTGCCATCAGTGAGTCCGAAGCGGTATACAATGAGCAGTTCTTC; CDR3 protein: CAISESEAVYNEQFF
J gene: TRBJ1-1; clone size: .; D gene: TRBD1; V gene: TRBV20-1; CDR3 DNA: TGCAGTGCTAGAGATCTCTGGGACAGAGACACTGAAGCTTTCTTT; CDR3 protein: CSARDLWDRDTEAFF
J gene: TRBJ2-3; clone size: .; D gene: .; V gene: TRBV7-2; CDR3 DNA: TGTGCCAGCAGCTTAGGATACTCAGGGTACCGCACAGATACGCAGTATTTT; CDR3 protein: CASSLGYSGYRTDTQYF
J gene: TRBJ2-4; clone size: .; D gene: .; V gene: TRBV11-2; CDR3 DNA: TGTGCCAGCAGCTTAAGGATCCCCCAAGTCACCCAGTACTTC; CDR3 protein: CASSLRIPQVTQYF
J gene: TRBJ2-3; clone size: .; D gene: TRBD2; V gene: TRBV6-2/TRBV6-3; CDR3 DNA: TGTGCCAGCAGCCCCACCGGCCTAGCGGGGTCAGATACGCAGTATTTT; CDR3 protein: CASSPTGLAGSDTQYF
J gene: TRBJ2-7; clone size: few; D gene: .; V gene: TRBV7-2; CDR3 DNA: TGTGCCAGCAGCTTTTACGGCGAAGGAGAGCAGTACTTC; CDR3 protein: CASSFYGEGEQYF
J gene: TRBJ1-5; clone size: .; D gene: .; V gene: TRBV12-3/TRBV12-4; CDR3 DNA: TGTGCCAGCAGCCGGGTTATTCAGCCCCAGCATTTT; CDR3 protein: CASSRVIQPQHF
J gene: TRBJ2-3; clone size: .; D gene: .; V gene: TRBV4-1; CDR3 DNA: TGCGCCAGCAGCCAAGGCAGGGATCCTTCCACAGATACGCAGTATTTT; CDR3 protein: CASSQGRDPSTDTQYF
J gene: TRBJ2-5; clone size: many; D gene: TRBD1; V gene: TRBV12-3/TRBV12-4; CDR3 DNA: TGTGCCAGCAGTTTACGGACAGGAGAGACCCAGTACTTC; CDR3 protein: CASSLRTGETQYF
J gene: TRBJ2-3; clone size: few; D gene: .; V gene: TRBV12-3/TRBV12-4; CDR3 DNA: TGTGCCAGCAGTCCAGGGGCCGCAGATACGCAGTATTTT; CDR3 protein: CASSPGAADTQYF
J gene: TRBJ1-5; clone size: .; D gene: .; V gene: TRBV28; CDR3 DNA: TGTGCCAGCAGTTTCTTCAGGGTACGAAATCAGCCCCAGCATTTT; CDR3 protein: CASSFFRVRNQPQHF
J gene: TRBJ2-1; clone size: .; D gene: .; V gene: TRBV6-1; CDR3 DNA: TGTGCCAGCAATGTGGTAGTAGGGGGTTACAATGAGCAGTTCTTC; CDR3 protein: CASNVVVGGYNEQFF
J gene: TRBJ2-2; clone size: .; D gene: .; V gene: TRBV20-1; CDR3 DNA: TGCAGTGCGCCGGAATCGGGTACCGGGGAGCTGTTTTTT; CDR3 protein: CSAPESGTGELFF
J gene: TRBJ2-1; clone size: once; D gene: TRBD2; V gene: TRBV29-1; CDR3 DNA: TGCAGCTTCCGACTAGCGGCCTTTCGGAGGAATGAGCAGTTCTTC; CDR3 protein: CSFRLAAFRRNEQFF
J gene: TRBJ2-1; clone size: once; D gene: .; V gene: TRBV4-3; CDR3 DNA: TGCGCCGGCAGCCAAGATATTTGGGGGACGGAGTATAATGAGCAGTTCTTC; CDR3 protein: CAGSQDIWGTEYNEQFF
J gene: TRBJ2-5; clone size: few; D gene: .; V gene: TRBV20-1; CDR3 DNA: TGCACCCAAAGGGTAGAGACCCAGTACTTC; CDR3 protein: CTQRVETQYF
J gene: TRBJ1-5; clone size: few; D gene: .; V gene: TRBV7-2; CDR3 DNA: TGTGCCAGCAGCTTAGTCCGTGGCAGTGGAATTGGTCAGCCCCAGCATTTT; CDR3 protein: CASSLVRGSGIGQPQHF
J gene: TRBJ2-2; clone size: .; D gene: .; V gene: TRBV6-4; CDR3 DNA: TGTGCCAGCAGTTGGGAGGATACGAACACCGGGGAGCTGTTTTTT; CDR3 protein: CASSWEDTNTGELFF
J gene: TRBJ2-7; clone size: few; D gene: .; V gene: TRBV14; CDR3 DNA: TGTGCCAGCAGCCACGGACTCGGCTCCTACGAGCAGTACTTC; CDR3 protein: CASSHGLGSYEQYF
J gene: TRBJ2-1; clone size: .; D gene: .; V gene: TRBV6-2/TRBV6-3; CDR3 DNA: TGTGCCAGCAGTTACCTGGGGTCAGTCAATGAGCAGTTCTTC; CDR3 protein: CASSYLGSVNEQFF
J gene: TRBJ2-7; clone size: few; D gene: .; V gene: TRBV7-2; CDR3 DNA: TGTGCCAGCAGCTTAGGTGCCTACTCCTACGAGCAGTACTTC; CDR3 protein: CASSLGAYSYEQYF
J gene: TRBJ1-4; clone size: .; D gene: .; V gene: TRBV7-9; CDR3 DNA: TGTGCCAGCAGCGCCCAAGACAGCCTTAATGAAAAACTGTTTTTT; CDR3 protein: CASSAQDSLNEKLFF
J gene: TRBJ1-1; clone size: few; D gene: .; V gene: TRBV9; CDR3 DNA: TGTGCCAGCAGCGCCACGCCGGCGACTGAAGCTTTCTTT; CDR3 protein: CASSATPATEAFF
J gene: TRBJ2-5; clone size: once; D gene: TRBD2; V gene: TRBV20-1; CDR3 DNA: TGCAGTGCTAGACTCGGACTAGCGGCCCTCCAAGAGACCCAGTACTTC; CDR3 protein: CSARLGLAALQETQYF
J gene: TRBJ1-5; clone size: few; D gene: .; V gene: TRBV20-1; CDR3 DNA: TGCAGTGCTAGAGAAGGGACAAAAAGTAACCTCTATAGCAATCAGCCCCAGCATTTT; CDR3 protein: CSAREGTKSNLYSNQPQHF
J gene: TRBJ1-1; clone size: once; D gene: .; V gene: TRBV5-5; CDR3 DNA: TGTGCCAGCAGCTTGGTAGCACAGGTGAACACTGAAGCTTTCTTT; CDR3 protein: CASSLVAQVNTEAFF
J gene: TRBJ2-1; clone size: many; D gene: .; V gene: TRBV29-1; CDR3 DNA: TGCAGCGTTGAAGAAATCATCAATGAGCAGTTCTTC; CDR3 protein: CSVEEIINEQFF